The 25 T cell receptor beta chains listed next were all sequenced from one sample in a study of T cells after yellow fever vaccination. TCRdb re-called the 5' RACE reads with MiXCR, one entry per CDR3 protein. The sample carries roughly 500,000 distinct CDR3 sequences, around 21% recorded once. This material consisted of PBMCs, taken 15 days after the yellow fever booster vaccination. The receptors derive from a man younger than 40 who received the YFV17D yellow fever vaccine.

This clonotype was observed a handful of times. V is TRBV12-3 or TRBV12-4 and J is TRBJ2-3; TRBD1 is a possible D gene (6 bases). Trimming took 6 bases from V and 2 from J, leaving 9 bases between them. This CDR3 is built from 13 residues. The CDR3 region has the DNA TGTGCCAGCAGAACAGGGTTCACAGATACGCAGTATTTT. Translation: CASRTGFTDTQYF.

This clonotype was counted between two and nine times. This chain joins TRBV6-1 and TRBJ1-1; D gene ambiguous. This CDR3 spans 12 amino acids. Deletions cut 1 base from V and 11 bases from J, with 11 bases between. Germline V gives CDR1 MNHNS, CDR2 SASEGT. The DNA for the CDR3 is TGTGCCAGCAGTGAAGGCGGTTACCGCGCTTTCTTT. Translating gives CASSEGGYRAFF.

V usage is TRBV7-2 and J usage is TRBJ2-7, with TRBD2 matching over 8 bases. Germline V gene lookup returns CDR1 SGHTA and CDR2 FQGNSA. Trimming cost V 3 bases and J 6 bases; bases outside gene matches: 7. The CDR3 is 14 amino acids. The DNA of the CDR3 is TGTGCCAGCAGCTTGGGTCGGGAGGGCCCCGAGCAGTACTTC. It translates to CASSLGREGPEQYF.

The genes are TRBV5-4 and TRBJ2-5, with a possible D match to TRBD2 (5 bases). With 5 bases removed from V and 5 bases from J, the gap between germline ends came to 19 bases. The CDR3 is 15 amino acids. Looked up from germline, CDR1 is SGHNT and CDR2 is YYREEE (reference sequence). Written as DNA, the CDR3 is TGTGCCAGCAGAACCGGGAAGGCATACGGGGAGACCCAGTACTTC. Amino acid sequence: CASRTGKAYGETQYF. The variable domain in full, completed from reference TRBV5-4 and TRBJ2-5, reads ETGVTQSPTHLIKTRGQQVTLRCSSQSGHNTVSWYQQALGQGPQFIFQYYREEENGRGNFPPRFSGLQFPNYSSELNVNALELDDSALYLCASRTGKAYGETQYFGPGTRLLVL.

CDR3 region: CASSQGDFYNEQFF. The CDR3 DNA follows: TGCGCCAGCAGCCAAGGGGACTTCTACAATGAGCAGTTCTTC. The chain couples TRBV4-3 to TRBJ2-1; maybe TRBD2 (6 bases). The CDR3 length is 14 residues. V was trimmed by 1 base and J by 3 bases, leaving 7 bases between them. Germline V gene lookup returns CDR1 LGHNA and CDR2 YSLEER.

This chain links TRBV7-6 with TRBJ2-7; D is undetermined. The germline V and J ends were trimmed by 2 bases and 2 bases, with 16 bases remaining between them. There are 16 residues in the CDR3. Germline V gene sequence: CDR1 SGHVS, CDR2 FNYEAQ. The CDR3 loop reads CASSLKFRPRPYEQYF. The CDR3 coding sequence is TGTGCCAGCAGCTTAAAGTTCCGACCGAGGCCCTACGAGCAGTACTTC.

Only a few counts were recorded for this clonotype. The J gene is TRBJ2-5, the V gene TRBV29-1, with D maybe TRBD1 (6 bases). Germline V gene data show CDR1 as SQVTM and CDR2 as ANQGSEA. V was clipped by 0 bases and J by 5 bases, with 13 bases between them. The CDR3 is 14 residues long. Written as DNA, the CDR3 is TGCAGCGTTGAAGATCTGGCAGGGGAGGAGACCCAGTACTTC. The encoded protein is CSVEDLAGEETQYF.

Only a few counts were recorded for this clonotype. The gene calls are TRBV5-1 and TRBJ2-1; D possibly uses TRBD1 or TRBD2 (7 bases each). The ends were cut back, 0 bases at V and 1 base at J, with 14 bases in the middle. Germline V gives CDR1 SGHRS, CDR2 YFSETQ. This CDR3 is 17 amino acids long. CDR3 amino acids: CASSLEGAGASYNEQFF. CDR3 coding DNA: TGCGCCAGCAGCTTGGAGGGGGCGGGAGCTTCCTACAATGAGCAGTTCTTC.

In DNA, the CDR3 is TGCAGCTGTGGTCAGGGGACGACTAGCACAGATACGCAGTATTTT. Its protein is CSCGQGTTSTDTQYF. This chain uses TRBV29-1 with TRBJ2-3; tentative D call: TRBD1 (6 bases). Trimming cost V 8 bases and J 0 bases, with 18 bases left between them. CDR1 and CDR2 from the germline V gene are SQVTM and ANQGSEA. This CDR3 comprises 15 residues.

This chain uses TRBV6-5 with TRBJ2-2; maybe TRBD2 (6 bases). The CDR3 sequence is 16 residues long. Germline V gene data show CDR1 as MNHEY and CDR2 as SVGAGI. Trimming shortened V by 2 bases and J by 4 bases, and 14 bases separated the two germline ends. The CDR3 sequence is CASSYVGGRITGELFF. The CDR3 region has the DNA TGTGCCAGCAGTTACGTCGGGGGTCGGATCACCGGGGAGCTGTTTTTT.

V is TRBV3-1 and J is TRBJ2-1; D not resolved. V was trimmed by 1 base and J by 2 bases, leaving 12 bases between them. Germline loops: CDR1 LGHDT, CDR2 YNNKEL (reference sequence). The CDR3 sequence is 16 residues long. The CDR3 protein is CASSQVVASTYNEQFF. The CDR3 DNA reads TGTGCCAGCAGCCAAGTGGTCGCATCCACCTACAATGAGCAGTTCTTC.

The chain uses TRBV4-3 and TRBJ2-2, with D perhaps TRBD1 (5 bases). The CDR3 contains 15 residues. Germline V lookup: CDR1 LGHNA, CDR2 YSLEER. V was clipped by 2 bases and J by 4 bases, with 11 bases between them. Here the CDR3 DNA reads TGCGCCAGCAGCCAACTGGCAGGGTCCACCGGGGAGCTGTTTTTT. It translates to CASSQLAGSTGELFF.

The chain joins TRBV5-1 to TRBJ2-7, with 8 positions matching TRBD2. Germline assignment: CDR1 SGHRS and CDR2 YFSETQ. With 3 bases clipped from V and 5 bases from J, the junction kept 10 bases outside the gene matches. This CDR3 comprises 15 residues. Written as DNA, the CDR3 is TGCGCCAGCAGCTCTAATCCGGGACTAGTAAACGAGCAGTACTTC. Its translation is CASSSNPGLVNEQYF.

In its sample, this clonotype was seen a few times. V and J are TRBV12-3 or TRBV12-4 and TRBJ1-2, with unresolved D. V was pared by 6 bases and J by 8 bases, with 13 bases between. The length of the CDR3 is 12 residues. The CDR3 nucleotides are TGTGCCAGCAGCTCAGACGCGAGCGGCTACACCTTC. Its translation is CASSSDASGYTF.

The chain employs TRBV4-3 and TRBJ2-4, with 7 bases lining up with TRBD1. The CDR3 extends over 14 amino acids. From germline, CDR1 is LGHNA and CDR2 YSLEER. J lost 6 bases, V lost 0 bases, and 2 bases had no gene match. The CDR3 loop is CASSQDGDRNIQYF. The CDR3 DNA sequence: TGCGCCAGCAGCCAAGATGGGGACAGAAACATTCAGTACTTC.

The table lists this clonotype with a few counts. This sequence joins TRBV4-3 and TRBJ1-5; D ambiguous. V lost 5 bases, J lost 3 bases, and 14 bases lay in between. This CDR3 comprises 15 residues. CDR1 and CDR2 from the germline V gene are LGHNA and YSLEER. The CDR3 loop reads CASSVDGMANQPQHF. The CDR3, as DNA: TGCGCCAGCAGCGTCGATGGCATGGCCAATCAGCCCCAGCATTTT.

V and J are TRBV7-2 and TRBJ2-1, with TRBD2 matching over 12 bases. The trim removed 4 bases at V and 15 bases at J, leaving 7 bases unmatched. The CDR3 sequence is 13 residues long. CDR1 is SGHTA, CDR2 FQGNSA, per germline. CDR3 sequence (DNA): TGTGCCAGCAGCTCCCCGACTAGCGGGAGCAGGTTCTTC. This gives the protein CASSSPTSGSRFF.

This clonotype was observed a handful of times. The V call is TRBV12-3 or TRBV12-4, the J call TRBJ2-3; 7 nucleotides align to TRBD2. V was pared by 6 bases and J by 5 bases, with 8 bases of the junction left unmatched. The CDR3 length is 14 residues. The DNA for the CDR3 is TGTGCCAGCAGCAGACTAGCAGCCTTAGATACGCAGTATTTT. The encoded protein is CASSRLAALDTQYF.

The rearrangement uses TRBV11-1 and TRBJ2-1, with D tentatively TRBD1 or TRBD2 (6 bases each). The CDR3 covers 18 residues. The germline V gene has CDR1 SGHAT and CDR2 FQDESV (reference sequence). Between the trimmed V and J ends, which lost 6 bases and 0 bases, there was a span of 21 bases. The CDR3 loop reads CASRLTSRGGSSYNEQFF. The CDR3 region has the DNA TGTGCCAGCAGACTAACATCAAGAGGGGGGAGCTCCTACAATGAGCAGTTCTTC.

This clonotype was seen at least ten times. CDR3 amino acids: CASSPPADTQYF. DNA for the CDR3: TGTGCCAGCAGCCCGCCGGCAGATACGCAGTATTTT. This chain connects TRBV7-2 to TRBJ2-3; D gene uncertain. The CDR3 consists of 12 residues. Deletions cut 5 bases from V and 4 bases from J, with 7 bases between. The V gene's germline CDR1 is SGHTA and CDR2 FQGNSA.

This clonotype was counted only a few times. V and J are TRBV25-1 and TRBJ1-4; D gene unclear. Germline values: CDR1 MGHDK, CDR2 SYGVNS. The ends were cut back, 3 bases at V and 0 bases at J, with 8 bases in the middle. CDR3 length equals 15 residues. The DNA for the CDR3 is TGTGCCAGCAGTGATCTCCGGACAACTAATGAAAAACTGTTTTTT. This encodes CASSDLRTTNEKLFF.

This chain joins TRBV7-6 and TRBJ2-1; 10 positions agree with TRBD2. V lost 3 bases to trimming and J lost 8 bases; unmatched junction nucleotides: 4. This CDR3 has 14 amino acids. CDR1 and CDR2 (germline): SGHVS, FNYEAQ. The CDR3 protein is CASSFLAGVDEQFF. CDR3 coding DNA: TGTGCCAGCAGCTTCCTAGCGGGAGTGGATGAGCAGTTCTTC. The complete variable domain, with remaining parts taken from reference TRBV7-6 and TRBJ2-1, reads GAGVSQSPRYKVTKRGQDVALRCDPISGHVSLYWYRQALGQGPEFLTYFNYEAQQDKSGLPNDRFSAERPEGSISTLTIQRTEQRDSAMYRCASSFLAGVDEQFFGPGTRLTVL.

This clonotype was recorded only once. The rearrangement joins TRBV27 to TRBJ2-2, with D perhaps TRBD1 (6 bases). Trimming took 5 bases from V and 2 from J, leaving 15 bases between them. This CDR3 contains 16 residues. The germline CDR1 and CDR2 sequences are MNHEY and SMNVEV (reference sequence). This CDR3 reads CASSPYRARNTGELFF. The CDR3 nucleotides are TGTGCCAGCAGTCCCTACAGGGCCCGCAACACCGGGGAGCTGTTTTTT.

A few counts support this clonotype. The chain is built from TRBV12-5 and TRBJ2-7; TRBD1 matches at 9 bases. With 3 bases clipped from V and 5 bases from J, the junction kept 8 bases outside the gene matches. The CDR3 extends over 15 amino acids. Germline assignment: CDR1 LGHNT and CDR2 FRNRAP. The DNA for the CDR3 is TGTGCTAGTGGTTTTCAACAGGGGGCCATAAACGAGCAGTACTTC. This translates into CASGFQQGAINEQYF.

The chain carries TRBV20-1 and TRBJ2-3, with 9 bases fitting TRBD2. This CDR3 has 17 residues. Germline assignment: CDR1 DFQATT and CDR2 SNEGSKA (reference sequence). Trimming took 0 bases from V and 1 from J; bases not matched to a gene: 8. The CDR3 nucleotides read TGCAGTGCTAGAGATCTCGGCGCTAGCGGGGGCACAGATACGCAGTATTTT. Translating it yields CSARDLGASGGTDTQYF.